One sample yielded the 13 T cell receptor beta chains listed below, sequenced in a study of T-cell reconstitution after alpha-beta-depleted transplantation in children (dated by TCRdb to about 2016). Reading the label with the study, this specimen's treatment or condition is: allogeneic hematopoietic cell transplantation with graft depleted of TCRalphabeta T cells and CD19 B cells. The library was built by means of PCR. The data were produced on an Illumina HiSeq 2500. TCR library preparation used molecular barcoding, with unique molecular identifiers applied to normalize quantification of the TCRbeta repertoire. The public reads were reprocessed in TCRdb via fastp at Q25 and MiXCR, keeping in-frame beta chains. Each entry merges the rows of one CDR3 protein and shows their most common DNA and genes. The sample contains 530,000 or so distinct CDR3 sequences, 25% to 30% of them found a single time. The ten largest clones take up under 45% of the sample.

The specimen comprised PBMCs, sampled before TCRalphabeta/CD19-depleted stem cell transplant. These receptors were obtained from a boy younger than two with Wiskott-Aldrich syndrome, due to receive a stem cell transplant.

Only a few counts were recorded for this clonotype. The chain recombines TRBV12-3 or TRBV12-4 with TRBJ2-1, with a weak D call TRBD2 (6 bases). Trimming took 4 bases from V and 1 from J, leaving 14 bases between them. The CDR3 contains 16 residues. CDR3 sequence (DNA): TGTGCCAGCAGTTATGCGGGGAGGTATTCCTACAATGAGCAGTTCTTC. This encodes CASSYAGRYSYNEQFF.

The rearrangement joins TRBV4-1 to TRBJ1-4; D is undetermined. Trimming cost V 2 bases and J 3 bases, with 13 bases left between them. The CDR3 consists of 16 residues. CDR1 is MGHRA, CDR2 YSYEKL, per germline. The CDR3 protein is CASSQKGGVPNEKLFF. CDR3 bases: TGCGCCAGCAGCCAAAAGGGCGGGGTTCCTAATGAAAAACTGTTTTTT.

The CDR3 here is CATSDLPTSTWLTGELFF. The CDR3 DNA is TGTGCCACCAGTGATCTACCAACTAGCACCTGGCTCACCGGGGAGCTGTTTTTT. The chain uses TRBV24-1 and TRBJ2-2; tentative D call: TRBD2 (6 bases). Germline CDR1 reads KGHDR; CDR2 reads SFDVKD. The CDR3 totals 18 residues. V lost 3 bases and J 4 bases, leaving 20 bases between the germline ends.

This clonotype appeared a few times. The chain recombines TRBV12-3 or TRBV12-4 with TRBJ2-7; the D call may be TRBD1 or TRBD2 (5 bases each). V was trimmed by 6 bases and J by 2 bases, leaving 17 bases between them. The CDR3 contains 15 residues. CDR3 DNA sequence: TGTGCCAGCAGCCTCGGGGATGGCAGGGCCTACGAGCAGTACTTC. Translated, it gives CASSLGDGRAYEQYF.

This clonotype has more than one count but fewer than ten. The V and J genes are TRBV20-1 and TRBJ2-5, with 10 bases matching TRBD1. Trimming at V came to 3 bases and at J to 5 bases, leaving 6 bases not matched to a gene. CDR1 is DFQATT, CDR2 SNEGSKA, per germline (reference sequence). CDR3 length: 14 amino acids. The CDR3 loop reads CSARAGTGDETQYF. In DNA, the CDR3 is TGCAGTGCTAGGGCCGGGACAGGGGACGAGACCCAGTACTTC.

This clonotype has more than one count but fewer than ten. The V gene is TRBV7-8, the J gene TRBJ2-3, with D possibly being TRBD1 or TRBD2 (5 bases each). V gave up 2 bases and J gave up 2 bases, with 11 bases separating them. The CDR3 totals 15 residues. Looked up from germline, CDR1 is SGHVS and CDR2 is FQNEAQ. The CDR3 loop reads CASSLLRGPTDTQYF. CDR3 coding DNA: TGTGCCAGCAGCTTATTAAGGGGACCCACAGATACGCAGTATTTT.

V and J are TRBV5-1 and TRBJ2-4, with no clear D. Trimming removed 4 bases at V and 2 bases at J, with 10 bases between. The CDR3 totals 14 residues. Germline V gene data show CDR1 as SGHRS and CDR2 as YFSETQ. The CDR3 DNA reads TGCGCCAGCAGCATCGACACCTCCAAAAACATTCAGTACTTC. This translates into CASSIDTSKNIQYF.

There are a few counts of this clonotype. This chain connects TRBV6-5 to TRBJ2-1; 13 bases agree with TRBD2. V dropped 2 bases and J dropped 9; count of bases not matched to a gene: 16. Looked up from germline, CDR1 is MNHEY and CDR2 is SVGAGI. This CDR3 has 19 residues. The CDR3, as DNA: TGTGCCAGCAGTTACGGAGGGATCGGGACTAGCGGGACTGGGGGTGAGCAGTTCTTC. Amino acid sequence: CASSYGGIGTSGTGGEQFF.

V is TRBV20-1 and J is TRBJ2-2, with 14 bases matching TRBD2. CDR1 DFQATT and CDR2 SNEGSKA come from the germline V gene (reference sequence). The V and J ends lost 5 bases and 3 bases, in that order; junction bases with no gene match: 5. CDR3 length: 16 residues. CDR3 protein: CSASRTSGRYTGELFF. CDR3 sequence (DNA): TGCAGTGCTTCCCGGACTAGCGGGAGGTACACCGGGGAGCTGTTTTTT.

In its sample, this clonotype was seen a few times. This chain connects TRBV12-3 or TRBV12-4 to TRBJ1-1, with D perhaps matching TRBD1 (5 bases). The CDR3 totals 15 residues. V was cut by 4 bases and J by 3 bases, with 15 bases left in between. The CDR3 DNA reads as TGTGCCAGCAGTTCCGGGGGTTCGGTGTACACTGAAGCTTTCTTT. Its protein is CASSSGGSVYTEAFF.

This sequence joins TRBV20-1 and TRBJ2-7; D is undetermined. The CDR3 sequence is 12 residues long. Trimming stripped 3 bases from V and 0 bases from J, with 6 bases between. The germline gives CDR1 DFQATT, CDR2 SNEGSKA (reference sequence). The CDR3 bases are TGCAGTGCTAGGCCGAGCTCCTACGAGCAGTACTTC. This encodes CSARPSSYEQYF.

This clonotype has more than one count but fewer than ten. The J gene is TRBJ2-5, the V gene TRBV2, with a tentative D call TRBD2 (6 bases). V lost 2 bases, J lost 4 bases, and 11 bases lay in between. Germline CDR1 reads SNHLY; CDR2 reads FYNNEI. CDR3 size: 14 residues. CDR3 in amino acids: CASSEMSGGETQYF. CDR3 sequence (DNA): TGTGCCAGCAGTGAAATGTCCGGGGGAGAGACCCAGTACTTC.

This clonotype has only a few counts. In DNA form, the CDR3 reads TGCAGTGCTCCCGACAGGGGGACGGCTGGGGCCAACGTCCTGACTTTC. Protein product: CSAPDRGTAGANVLTF. The rearrangement uses TRBV20-1 and TRBJ2-6; 9 bases fit TRBD1. CDR1 and CDR2 from the germline V gene are DFQATT and SNEGSKA (reference sequence). The V gene end was trimmed by 5 bases and the J gene end by 2 bases; junction bases not matched to a gene: 7. This CDR3 has 16 residues.